This record covers a single TCR beta chain. Its matching antigen is unknown. PCR employed 60 Vbeta and 13 Jbeta primers. Sequenced by immunoSEQ multiplex PCR; TCRdb stores in-frame clones only, minus some. The sample lists some 170,000 clones; less than 90% were seen once. This sample is drawn from a study of cytomegalovirus exposure and HLA in healthy donors. Study context: As released early, the data held roughly 85 million unique TCRs from HLA-typed donors.

Study-wide results and limits: It was 160 or so TCR beta chains that were listed as cytomegalovirus-associated. Association with HLA alleles at 0.05 false discovery rate was found for 15,000 or so TCR beta sequences in a later analysis.

CDR3 length: 15 amino acids. After removal of 6 bases from V and 0 bases from J, the junction contained 4 bases not matched to a gene. CDR1 is MNHEY and CDR2 is SVGAGI in the germline V gene. The V gene is TRBV6-5, the J gene TRBJ2-1, with 8 positions matching TRBD2. Source material: PBMCs. The TCR originated in a man aged 45-60 years in good health and CMV-seropositive. The DNA for the CDR3 is TGTGCCAGCAGGGAAAGCGGGAGCTCCTACAATGAGCAGTTCTTC. It encodes CASRESGSSYNEQFF.